This T cell receptor (beta chain) was sequenced for a study of T cell responses to AZD1222 COVID-19 vaccine. General study points: Donors were mostly white British, more females; clonal diversity possibly underestimated.

Sequencing used immunoSEQ multiplex PCR; TCRdb keeps in-frame clones, though not all of them. Found here are 95,000 to 150,000 clones, roughly 84% of them singletons; the top ten hold approximately 1.2%. This clone was observed a handful of times. Its target is unknown. The sequence was collected from an adult in good health. The sequencing here drew on peripheral blood, taken on day 0 of AZD1222 vaccination.

DNA for the CDR3: TGTGCCAGCAGCGTAGGCCCGGAGAGCAATCAGCCCCAGCATTTT. Residues: CASSVGPESNQPQHF. J is TRBJ1-5 and V is TRBV9, with D unresolved. This CDR3 has 15 amino acids. The V gene's germline CDR1 is SGDLS and CDR2 YYNGEE. The V end lost 0 bases, the J end lost 1 base, and 8 bases lay between the germline ends.